The source of this TCR beta chain is a study of blood T cell repertoires in COVID-19. Here immunoSEQ multiplex PCR was the method, and the copy in TCRdb shows in-frame clones only, minus some. The sample has about 270,000 clones; approximately 81% are singletons. CDR1 ENHRY and CDR2 SYGVKD come from the germline V gene. The CDR3 is made up of 14 amino acids. Trimming stripped 3 bases from V and 5 bases from J, with 14 bases between. The TCR comes from a woman aged 55 to 70 with active or convalescent COVID-19. Sample: peripheral blood. The chain employs TRBV10-3 and TRBJ2-7; D gene ambiguous. The CDR3 is CAISEGSREDEQYF. The CDR3 nucleotides read TGTGCCATCAGTGAAGGCAGCCGAGAGGACGAGCAGTACTTC.